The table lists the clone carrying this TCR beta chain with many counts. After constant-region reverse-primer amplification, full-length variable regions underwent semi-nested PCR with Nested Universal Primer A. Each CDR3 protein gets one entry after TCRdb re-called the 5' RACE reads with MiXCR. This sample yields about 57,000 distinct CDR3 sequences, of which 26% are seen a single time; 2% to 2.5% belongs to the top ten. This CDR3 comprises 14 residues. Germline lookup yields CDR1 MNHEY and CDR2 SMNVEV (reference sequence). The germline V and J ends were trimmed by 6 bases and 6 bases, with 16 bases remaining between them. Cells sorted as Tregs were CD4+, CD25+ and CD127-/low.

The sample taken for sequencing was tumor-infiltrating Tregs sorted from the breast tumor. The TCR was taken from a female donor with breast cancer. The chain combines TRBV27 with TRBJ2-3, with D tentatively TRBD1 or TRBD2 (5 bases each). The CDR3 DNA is TGTGCCAGCAGATGGGGGTTCAGTTCGGATACGCAGTATTTT. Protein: CASRWGFSSDTQYF.